The 25 T cell receptor beta chains reported below all come from one sample, sequenced in a study of T cell repertoires in cytomegalovirus infection. TCRdb re-analysed the reads in MiXCR, keeping a single row per CDR3 protein. Seen here are 210,000 or so distinct CDR3 sequences, approximately 7% observed once, and the top ten hold about 6.3%. The sample comprised PBMCs. The origin of the receptors is a human donor in good health (CMV status not recorded). Some clones in this sample may be carry-over from other donors' samples.

In this sample, this clonotype turned up many times. The chain links TRBV7-2 to TRBJ2-2, with D perhaps assigned TRBD1 or TRBD2 (5 bases each). This CDR3 has 18 residues. V lost 4 bases, J lost 2 bases, and 20 bases lay in between. Germline values: CDR1 SGHTA, CDR2 FQGNSA. CDR3 coding DNA: TGTGCCAGCAGCTGGGCCTGGGACGGACAATTCAACACCGGGGAGCTGTTTTTT. It is translated as CASSWAWDGQFNTGELFF.

This clonotype has ten or more counts. The rearrangement uses TRBV4-1 and TRBJ2-1; 7 bases fit TRBD1. Germline CDR1 and CDR2: MGHRA and YSYEKL. The CDR3 is made up of 15 amino acids. The V segment lost 4 bases and the J segment 6 bases; nucleotides outside the gene matches: 9. The CDR3 DNA is TGCGCCAGCAGCCCGCGACAGGGAAAAGGCAATGAGCAGTTCTTC. It specifies CASSPRQGKGNEQFF.

The V gene is TRBV5-1, the J gene TRBJ2-7; maybe TRBD1 (6 bases). The CDR3 is 14 amino acids. CDR1 is SGHRS, CDR2 YFSETQ, per germline. Trimming took 2 bases from V and 5 from J, leaving 14 bases between them. CDR3 protein: CASSFNVGGHEQYF. CDR3 coding DNA: TGCGCCAGCAGCTTTAACGTTGGGGGCCACGAGCAGTACTTC.

This clonotype was seen repeatedly, ten times or more. This sequence joins TRBV7-3 and TRBJ2-5; TRBD2 aligns across 9 bases. Germline trimming cut 8 bases from V and 4 bases from J; bases unmatched to any gene: 2. This CDR3 spans 12 amino acids. Germline assignment: CDR1 SGHTA and CDR2 FQGTGA. CDR3 bases: TGTGCCAGCTCAGCGGGGGGAGAGACCCAGTACTTC. It codes for CASSAGGETQYF.

This clonotype came up many times. The V call is TRBV12-3 or TRBV12-4, the J call TRBJ1-2; a possible D gene is TRBD1 (5 bases). V was shortened by 6 bases and J by 5 bases, with 19 bases between the two germline ends. The CDR3 has 15 amino acids. CDR3 protein: CASRNSMGQGYGYTF. The CDR3 DNA follows: TGTGCCAGCAGGAACTCCATGGGCCAGGGATATGGCTACACCTTC.

This clonotype was found many times. The V gene is TRBV7-2, the J gene TRBJ2-6, with D maybe TRBD1 (7 bases). Germline loops: CDR1 SGHTA, CDR2 FQGNSA. The V gene lost 5 bases and the J gene lost 0 bases, with 20 bases spanning the gap. The CDR3 sequence is 19 residues long. The CDR3 loop is CASSRKTGDSHSGANVLTF. CDR3 sequence (DNA): TGTGCCAGCAGCCGAAAGACGGGGGACAGCCACTCTGGGGCCAACGTCCTGACTTTC.

A remark on this clonotype: This may arise from a read error, as a much more abundant clone is one base away. The chain links TRBV29-1 to TRBJ1-5; TRBD1 might be the D (5 bases). Germline CDR1 is SQVTM and CDR2 is ANQGSEA. The CDR3 is 13 residues long. The CDR3 protein is CSVENGVGQPRHF. The CDR3 DNA follows: TGCAGCGTCGAAAACGGGGTGGGGCAGCCCCGGCATTTT. The whole variable domain, filled in from reference TRBV29-1 and TRBJ1-5, reads SAVISQKPSRDICQRGTSLTIQCQVDSQVTMMFWYRQQPGQSLTLIATANQGSEATYESGFVIDKFPISRPNLTFSTLTVSNMSPEDSSIYLCSVENGVGQPRHFGDGTRLSIL.

This clonotype was picked up many times. The gene calls are TRBV6-2 or TRBV6-3 and TRBJ1-3; no firm D call. CDR1 and CDR2 from the germline V gene are MNHEY and SVGEGT. The CDR3 is made up of 15 amino acids. V lost 0 bases and J lost 0, with 6 bases in between. CDR3: CASSYSGSSGNTIYF. The CDR3, as DNA: TGTGCCAGCAGTTACTCTGGAAGCTCTGGAAACACCATATATTTT.

This clonotype showed up just a few times. V and J are TRBV14 and TRBJ2-7; D possibly corresponds to TRBD2 (6 bases). V lost 1 base to trimming and J lost 4 bases, with 14 bases between them. The germline gives CDR1 SGHDN, CDR2 FVKESK. The CDR3 runs to 15 residues. CDR3: CASSQVGGISYEQYF. For the CDR3, the DNA is TGTGCCAGCAGCCAAGTCGGGGGAATCTCGTACGAGCAGTACTTC.

In its sample, this clonotype was seen a few times. This rearrangement joins TRBV29-1 to TRBJ2-2; D gene uncertain. The CDR3 extends over 15 amino acids. With 1 base removed from V and 1 base from J, the gap between germline ends came to 10 bases. Germline V gene lookup returns CDR1 SQVTM and CDR2 ANQGSEA. Here the CDR3 DNA reads TGCAGCGTTGAAGTCGGAAGTAGGAACACCGGGGAGCTGTTTTTT. Its translation is CSVEVGSRNTGELFF.

There are many counts of this clonotype. V usage is TRBV7-6 and J usage is TRBJ1-2, with TRBD1 as a possible D gene (5 bases). This CDR3 has 15 amino acids. Germline V gives CDR1 SGHVS, CDR2 FNYEAQ. V lost 0 bases, J lost 5 bases, and 13 bases lay in between. CDR3 loop: CASSLAEGRGYGYTF. In DNA form, the CDR3 reads TGTGCCAGCAGCTTAGCGGAGGGGCGCGGGTATGGCTACACCTTC. Full variable domain (rest looked up from reference TRBV7-6 and TRBJ1-2): GAGVSQSPRYKVTKRGQDVALRCDPISGHVSLYWYRQALGQGPEFLTYFNYEAQQDKSGLPNDRFSAERPEGSISTLTIQRTEQRDSAMYRCASSLAEGRGYGYTFGSGTRLTVV.

The table lists this clonotype with many counts. The chain recombines TRBV20-1 with TRBJ2-3, with 7 bases identical to TRBD2. The CDR3 is 14 amino acids. With 5 bases clipped from V and 6 bases from J, the junction kept 11 bases outside the gene matches. The germline gives CDR1 DFQATT, CDR2 SNEGSKA (reference sequence). The CDR3 DNA is TGCAGTGCTCCCCAAGTGACTAGCCACGATACGCAGTATTTT. This encodes CSAPQVTSHDTQYF.

This chain uses TRBV27 with TRBJ1-5, with unresolved D. Germline V lookup: CDR1 MNHEY, CDR2 SMNVEV (reference sequence). The germline V and J ends were trimmed by 4 bases and 7 bases, with 8 bases remaining between them. This CDR3 spans 12 amino acids. CDR3 sequence: CASSYIGQPQHF. Here the CDR3 DNA reads TGTGCCAGCAGTTATATAGGCCAGCCCCAGCATTTT.

This clonotype was recorded many times. This chain joins TRBV6-2 or TRBV6-3 and TRBJ1-1; the D is unclear. This CDR3 contains 14 residues. Trimming removed 7 bases at V and 8 bases at J, with 20 bases between. CDR1 is MNHEY and CDR2 is SVGEGT in the germline V gene. CDR3 region: CASTPSGRLYEAFF. The CDR3 bases are TGTGCCAGCACACCTTCGGGCAGGCTGTACGAAGCTTTCTTT.

This clonotype was seen ten or more times. The chain carries TRBV24-1 and TRBJ2-1; TRBD2 aligns across 9 bases. The CDR3 runs to 17 residues. CDR1 and CDR2 (germline): KGHDR, SFDVKD. Trimming took 0 bases from V and 8 from J; bases not matched to a gene: 10. CDR3 in amino acids: CATSDLQGRGGGDEQFF. In DNA form, the CDR3 reads TGTGCCACCAGTGATTTGCAAGGGCGGGGGGGCGGCGATGAGCAGTTCTTC.

This clonotype was seen repeatedly, ten times or more. The chain is built from TRBV13 and TRBJ2-1; 10 positions agree with TRBD2. Trimming took 1 base from V and 1 from J; bases not matched to a gene: 7. Germline assignment: CDR1 PRHDT and CDR2 FYEKMQ (reference sequence). This CDR3 comprises 18 residues. In DNA form, the CDR3 reads TGTGCCAGCAGCTTAGTATCGGAGCGGGGGGGATCCTACAATGAGCAGTTCTTC. Translated: CASSLVSERGGSYNEQFF.

This clonotype was detected only once. V usage is TRBV7-2 and J usage is TRBJ2-4; D is possibly TRBD1 (5 bases). This CDR3 has 19 amino acids. Germline assignment: CDR1 SGHTA and CDR2 FQGNSA. V gave up 5 bases and J gave up 1 base, with 24 bases separating them. The chain's CDR3 is CASSPVAFAGKWAKNIQYF. CDR3 bases: TGTGCCAGCAGCCCTGTGGCGTTCGCAGGGAAGTGGGCCAAAAACATTCAGTACTTC.

This clonotype has ten or more counts. The CDR3 DNA reads as TGCAGTGTCTCGCGGGGTGCCTATGGCTACACCTTC. Amino acids: CSVSRGAYGYTF. V is TRBV20-1 and J is TRBJ1-2; no definite D call. The germline V gene encodes CDR1 DFQATT and CDR2 SNEGSKA (reference sequence). The CDR3 is 12 residues long. The V and J ends lost 7 bases and 4 bases respectively, with 13 bases between them.

This clonotype appeared many times. V is TRBV28 and J is TRBJ2-5; D tentatively fits TRBD1 or TRBD2 (6 bases each). Germline CDR1 MDHEN, CDR2 SYDVKM. The CDR3 covers 14 residues. Trimming left V 2 bases short and J 5 bases short, with 12 bases between. The CDR3 DNA sequence: TGTGCCAGCAGTTTAATAGGGGGGCCGGAGACCCAGTACTTC. Translating gives CASSLIGGPETQYF.

This clonotype was detected many times. Here the CDR3 reads CASSPDDRVGYEQYF. The CDR3 coding sequence is TGTGCCAGCAGCCCGGACGACAGGGTTGGATACGAGCAGTACTTC. The J gene is TRBJ2-7, the V gene TRBV7-9; 7 bases map to TRBD1. Germline V gene lookup returns CDR1 SEHNR and CDR2 FQNEAQ (reference sequence). V was pared by 5 bases and J by 4 bases, with 11 bases of the junction left unmatched. The CDR3 loop spans 15 amino acids.

This clonotype has at least ten counts. The V gene is TRBV7-2, the J gene TRBJ1-5; D unresolved. V lost 2 bases and J lost 2, with 10 bases in between. CDR1 is SGHTA and CDR2 is FQGNSA in the germline V gene. This CDR3 spans 15 amino acids. Here the CDR3 reads CASSLSRGGNQPQHF. The CDR3 coding sequence is TGTGCCAGCAGCTTAAGTCGCGGAGGCAATCAGCCCCAGCATTTT.

This clonotype was seen ten or more times. The chain recombines TRBV7-2 with TRBJ1-5, with 12 bases matching TRBD1. Unmatched junction bases numbered 10, after V lost 6 bases and J lost 7 bases. Germline CDR1 SGHTA, CDR2 FQGNSA. The CDR3 length is 16 residues. The CDR3: CASSPGTGGSGQPQHF. CDR3 nucleotide sequence: TGTGCCAGCAGTCCCGGGACAGGGGGCTCTGGGCAGCCCCAGCATTTT.

This clonotype showed up just a few times. The rearrangement joins TRBV20-1 to TRBJ2-4; the match to TRBD2 covers 7 bases. Trimming at V came to 0 bases and at J to 4 bases, leaving 6 bases not matched to a gene. CDR1 is DFQATT, CDR2 SNEGSKA, per germline (reference sequence). There are 15 residues in the CDR3. CDR3 loop: CSARDPWRGKNIQYF. The CDR3 DNA reads as TGCAGTGCTAGAGATCCCTGGCGGGGGAAAAACATTCAGTACTTC.

This chain uses TRBV20-1 with TRBJ1-5, with D unclear. V was trimmed by 1 base and J by 7 bases, leaving 5 bases between them. In germline, CDR1 is DFQATT, CDR2 SNEGSKA (reference sequence). There are 11 residues in the CDR3. This CDR3 is CSARAGQPQHF. The CDR3 nucleotides are TGCAGTGCTAGAGCGGGACAGCCCCAGCATTTT.

Concerning this clonotype: A much larger clone differs by one base, so this may be a read error. The chain recombines TRBV20-1 with TRBJ1-2; tentative D call: TRBD1 (6 bases). The CDR3 contains 13 residues. Germline assignment: CDR1 DFQATT and CDR2 SNEGSKA (reference sequence). The CDR3 sequence: CSASEGELYDYTF. The CDR3 nucleotides read TGCAGTGCTAGCGAGGGGGAACTCTATGACTACACCTTC.